Below are 32 T cell receptor beta chains sequenced from a single sample in a study of radiotherapy plus CTLA-4 blockade in lung cancer. Data came from immunoSEQ multiplex PCR; TCRdb stores just in-frame clones and leaves some out. Of around 72,000 clones in the sample, roughly three quarters are singletons; the top ten hold around 7%. Specimen: peripheral blood, collected from a patient treated with radiotherapy plus ipilimumab. Receptors were obtained from a human donor with non-small cell lung cancer who had a complete response to radiotherapy plus ipilimumab.

This clone was seen a single time. The chain couples TRBV11-2 to TRBJ2-7, with D perhaps matching TRBD1 or TRBD2 (5 bases each). Trimming removed 5 bases from V and 4 bases from J, with 18 bases in between. The CDR3 is 15 residues long. CDR1 and CDR2 from the germline V gene are SGHAT and FQNNGV. The CDR3 DNA follows: TGTGCCAGCAGCAGAGCTCGGGACGTGACTTACGAGCAGTACTTC. Its protein is CASSRARDVTYEQYF.

The J gene is TRBJ1-3, the V gene TRBV6-1; 8 nucleotides match TRBD1. Trimming removed 1 base from V and 2 bases from J; junction bases left unmatched: 1. Looked up from germline, CDR1 is MNHNS and CDR2 is SASEGT. CDR3 length: 15 residues. Here the CDR3 reads CASSEDRGTGNTIYF. The CDR3 bases are TGTGCCAGCAGTGAAGACAGGGGGACTGGAAACACCATATATTTT.

This chain links TRBV11-3 with TRBJ2-2; D is perhaps TRBD1 (6 bases). CDR1 is SGHNT, CDR2 YENEEA, per germline. CDR3 length: 16 residues. The germline V and J ends were trimmed by 3 bases and 0 bases, with 11 bases remaining between them. Here the CDR3 reads CASSLEDRPNTGELFF. The CDR3 nucleotides are TGTGCCAGCAGCTTGGAAGACAGGCCGAACACCGGGGAGCTGTTTTTT.

This clone has a single count. The chain has TRBV25-1 and TRBJ2-1, with 9 positions matching TRBD2. Per the germline V gene, CDR1 is MGHDK and CDR2 is SYGVNS. CDR3 size: 16 residues. V lost 4 bases and J lost 5; bases outside the gene matches: 9. CDR3 region: CASSGGSGSLNNEQFF. CDR3 bases: TGTGCCAGCAGTGGGGGTAGCGGGAGCCTCAACAATGAGCAGTTCTTC.

The genes are TRBV11-3 and TRBJ1-1; TRBD1 is a possible D gene (6 bases). CDR1 and CDR2 from the germline V gene are SGHNT and YENEEA. The CDR3 runs 17 residues. The V and J ends lost 4 bases and 3 bases respectively, with 21 bases between them. CDR3 bases: TGTGCCAGCAGCTGGGTCGCGGGTTGGGGGCGAGACACTGAAGCTTTCTTT. It codes for CASSWVAGWGRDTEAFF.

This clone has just one count. V gene TRBV29-1 combines with J gene TRBJ1-2; 8 bases map to TRBD1. Germline assignment: CDR1 SQVTM and CDR2 ANQGSEA. V shed 5 bases and J 4 bases; nucleotides not matched to a gene: 6. CDR3 size: 13 residues. The CDR3 here is CSVTGGRIYGYTF. The CDR3 DNA sequence: TGCAGCGTTACAGGGGGAAGGATCTATGGCTACACCTTC.

CDR3 sequence: CSVVTDRVMSGANVLTF. Here the CDR3 DNA reads TGCAGCGTTGTTACTGACAGGGTGATGTCTGGGGCCAACGTCCTGACTTTC. The chain links TRBV29-1 to TRBJ2-6; 7 bases map to TRBD1. Germline assignment: CDR1 SQVTM and CDR2 ANQGSEA. V gave up 4 bases and J gave up 1 base; unmatched junction bases: 10. The CDR3 contains 17 residues.

The chain uses TRBV30 and TRBJ1-2, with D maybe TRBD1 (6 bases). The germline V and J ends were trimmed by 0 bases and 4 bases, with 15 bases remaining between them. The CDR3 is made up of 15 amino acids. CDR1 and CDR2 (germline): GTSNPN, SVGIG (reference sequence). CDR3: CAWSVLLGGSYGYTF. The CDR3 DNA reads TGTGCCTGGAGTGTACTGTTAGGGGGATCCTATGGCTACACCTTC.

V and J are TRBV2 and TRBJ1-2, with D uncertain. Trimming took off 5 bases at V and 3 bases at J, with 4 bases between the two ends. CDR3 size: 11 residues. CDR1 and CDR2 from the germline V gene are SNHLY and FYNNEI. CDR3 in amino acids: CASSTDYGYTF. In DNA form, the CDR3 reads TGTGCCAGCAGTACAGACTATGGCTACACCTTC.

This chain joins TRBV2 and TRBJ2-3; 12 bases line up with TRBD2. The junction had 8 bases not matched to a gene; V was cut back by 5 bases and J by 5 bases. The germline V gene has CDR1 SNHLY and CDR2 FYNNEI. The CDR3 totals 16 residues. In DNA, the CDR3 is TGTGCCAGCAGTAAACTAGCGGGGGGTCTCGGAGATACGCAGTATTTT. Translating gives CASSKLAGGLGDTQYF.

This sequence joins TRBV9 and TRBJ1-6, with D perhaps TRBD1 (5 bases). Germline-derived CDR1 and CDR2 are SGDLS and YYNGEE. The V and J ends lost 0 bases and 8 bases respectively, with 12 bases between them. This CDR3 comprises 15 residues. The CDR3 nucleotides read TGTGCCAGCAGCGTAGGGGGCAGCCGTTATTCACCCCTCCACTTT. Translating it yields CASSVGGSRYSPLHF.

This clone was counted between two and nine times. The rearrangement links TRBV6-6 to TRBJ1-2; 12 positions agree with TRBD1. V lost 6 bases to trimming and J lost 8 bases; unmatched junction nucleotides: 13. This CDR3 contains 16 residues. Germline V gene sequence: CDR1 MNHNY, CDR2 SVGAGI (reference sequence). CDR3 nucleotides: TGTGCCAGCAGGCCGGGGACGGGACAGGGGGCCCGAGGCTACACCTTC. Translated, it gives CASRPGTGQGARGYTF.

The chain recombines TRBV21-1 with TRBJ1-2. TRBV21-1 is labeled a pseudogene. The CDR3 covers 12 residues. The CDR3 bases are TGTGCCAGCAGCAGCCCGAGGCCTCTAGAGTGCTTC. Translating gives CASSSPRPLECF.

This clone appeared a single time. This sequence joins TRBV5-1 and TRBJ2-1, with unresolved D. The germline gives CDR1 SGHRS, CDR2 YFSETQ. With 0 bases removed from V and 5 bases from J, the gap between germline ends came to 3 bases. The CDR3 has 12 residues. Here the CDR3 reads CASSLVDNEQFF. In nucleotides, the CDR3 is TGCGCCAGCAGCTTGGTCGACAATGAGCAGTTCTTC.

This chain connects TRBV7-2 to TRBJ2-1; 13 bases are a match to TRBD2. The CDR3 runs 17 residues. V shed 5 bases, J shed 7 bases, and the junction held 11 bases outside the gene matches. Germline-derived CDR1 and CDR2 are SGHTA and FQGNSA. CDR3 DNA: TGTGCCAGCAGCCCCAGTAGCTCACTAGCGGGGGGGAATGAGCAGTTCTTC. It is translated as CASSPSSSLAGGNEQFF.

The gene calls are TRBV7-2 and TRBJ1-1; D call uncertain. The V and J ends lost 7 bases and 7 bases respectively, with 16 bases between them. Germline V gene sequence: CDR1 SGHTA, CDR2 FQGNSA. This CDR3 spans 13 amino acids. The CDR3 bases are TGTGCCAGCACCCCCATCCGGGGAGGTGAAGCTTTCTTT. Translated, it gives CASTPIRGGEAFF.

This chain connects TRBV15 to TRBJ1-3; weak D call: TRBD1 (5 bases). The germline gives CDR1 LNHNV, CDR2 YYDKDF (reference sequence). V was clipped by 1 base and J by 7 bases, with 11 bases between them. CDR3 size: 14 residues. This CDR3 reads CATSRGGTVNTIYF. The CDR3, as DNA: TGTGCCACCAGCAGAGGAGGGACGGTGAACACCATATATTTT.

The chain couples TRBV25-1 to TRBJ2-3, with 8 bases fitting TRBD2. Trimming at V came to 6 bases and at J to 0 bases, leaving 2 bases not matched to a gene. This CDR3 is built from 14 residues. Looked up from germline, CDR1 is MGHDK and CDR2 is SYGVNS. The CDR3 reads CASRAGASTDTQYF. The DNA for the CDR3 is TGTGCCAGCAGAGCGGGAGCTAGCACAGATACGCAGTATTTT.

V usage is TRBV19 and J usage is TRBJ2-5, with TRBD2 matching 8 bases. This CDR3 contains 15 residues. Germline trimming cut 5 bases from V and 5 bases from J; bases unmatched to any gene: 10. CDR1 is LNHDA and CDR2 is SQIVND in the germline V gene (reference sequence). Here the CDR3 reads CASSSSGLEGETQYF. In nucleotides, the CDR3 is TGTGCCAGTAGTTCATCGGGACTAGAGGGGGAGACCCAGTACTTC.

V usage is TRBV4-1 and J usage is TRBJ2-7; D perhaps matches TRBD2 (5 bases). CDR3 length: 17 amino acids. With 1 base removed from V and 3 bases from J, the gap between germline ends came to 19 bases. Germline V gene data show CDR1 as MGHRA and CDR2 as YSYEKL. The CDR3 here is CASSQAEVGGPHYEQYV. The CDR3 DNA is TGCGCCAGCAGCCAAGCTGAAGTGGGCGGGCCGCACTACGAGCAGTACGTC.

This clone was picked up one time. The CDR3 DNA is TGTGCCATCAGTGAAGGGGACGCTATGGAGCAGTTCTTC. It yields the protein CAISEGDAMEQFF. The gene calls are TRBV10-3 and TRBJ2-1; D tentatively reads TRBD1 or TRBD2 (5 bases each). The CDR3 spans 13 residues. Germline V gene sequence: CDR1 ENHRY, CDR2 SYGVKD. V was pared by 3 bases and J by 10 bases, with 13 bases between.

This clone was detected only once. The chain carries TRBV6-6 and TRBJ2-3; 8 positions agree with TRBD2. The CDR3 sequence is 13 residues long. Looked up from germline, CDR1 is MNHNY and CDR2 is SVGAGI (reference sequence). The V segment lost 6 bases and the J segment 4 bases; nucleotides outside the gene matches: 3. The CDR3 bases are TGTGCCAGCAGCGGAGCGGGAGCAGATACGCAGTATTTT. Residues: CASSGAGADTQYF.

The gene calls are TRBV5-1 and TRBJ1-3, with D possibly TRBD1 on 5 matching bases. V lost 0 bases and J lost 4, with 14 bases in between. CDR1 and CDR2 from the germline V gene are SGHRS and YFSETQ. This CDR3 comprises 16 residues. The CDR3 sequence: CASSLGQPGAGNTIYF. The CDR3 DNA reads TGCGCCAGCAGCTTGGGACAGCCCGGCGCGGGAAACACCATATATTTT.

The rearrangement links TRBV19 to TRBJ1-1; a possible D gene is TRBD1 (5 bases). CDR3 size: 15 residues. Germline-derived CDR1 and CDR2 are LNHDA and SQIVND (reference sequence). V gave up 5 bases and J gave up 7 bases, with 20 bases separating them. CDR3 coding DNA: TGTGCCAGTAGTTTCGTGTTACAGGATCCCCGTGAAGCTTTCTTT. Protein: CASSFVLQDPREAFF.

This chain links TRBV15 with TRBJ2-3; TRBD2 is a possible D gene (7 bases). V was pared by 6 bases and J by 1 base, with 14 bases between. CDR3 length: 15 amino acids. Germline V lookup: CDR1 LNHNV, CDR2 YYDKDF (reference sequence). The CDR3 DNA sequence: TGTGCCACCAGGGCCGGGGGGCTGGGCACAGATACGCAGTATTTT. It translates to CATRAGGLGTDTQYF.

The V gene is TRBV6-6, the J gene TRBJ1-2, with 7 bases matching TRBD1. Trimming cost V 5 bases and J 5 bases; bases outside gene matches: 5. The CDR3 loop spans 13 amino acids. Germline CDR1 is MNHNY and CDR2 is SVGAGI (reference sequence). CDR3 bases: TGTGCCAGCAGTCCCCAGGGACAGTATGGCTACACCTTC. It translates to CASSPQGQYGYTF.

The chain employs TRBV18 and TRBJ1-5, with D unresolved. V shed 3 bases and J shed 4 bases, with 10 bases lying between them. The germline CDR1 and CDR2 sequences are KGHSH and LQKENI. CDR3 size: 14 residues. Here the CDR3 reads CASSPDIQNQPQHF. DNA for the CDR3: TGTGCCAGCTCACCGGATATTCAAAATCAGCCCCAGCATTTT.

The chain joins TRBV25-1 to TRBJ2-1, with TRBD1 identical over 8 bases. Germline V gene lookup returns CDR1 MGHDK and CDR2 SYGVNS. The CDR3 covers 13 residues. V lost 4 bases to trimming and J lost 9 bases; unmatched junction nucleotides: 5. This CDR3 reads CASSGPDRVEQFF. CDR3 nucleotide sequence: TGTGCCAGCAGTGGCCCGGACAGGGTTGAGCAGTTCTTC. The full variable domain, in which reference TRBV25-1 and TRBJ2-1 provide the parts outside the CDR3, is EADIYQTPRYLVIGTGKKITLECSQTMGHDKMYWYQQDPGMELHLIHYSYGVNSTEKGDLSSESTVSRIRTEHFPLTLESARPSHTSQYLCASSGPDRVEQFFGPGTRLTVL.

This chain joins TRBV7-9 and TRBJ1-4, with 7 bases matching TRBD1. CDR1 and CDR2 from the germline V gene are SEHNR and FQNEAQ (reference sequence). The CDR3 spans 15 residues. J gave up 3 bases and V 4 bases, and 5 bases lay outside the gene matches. CDR3 coding DNA: TGTGCCAGCAGCTCACAGGGGAAGGCTAATGAAAAACTGTTTTTT. Encoded protein: CASSSQGKANEKLFF. Full variable domain (missing parts from reference TRBV7-9 and TRBJ1-4): DTGVSQNPRHKITKRGQNVTFRCDPISEHNRLYWYRQTLGQGPEFLTYFQNEAQLEKSRLLSDRFSAERPKGSFSTLEIQRTEQGDSAMYLCASSSQGKANEKLFFGSGTQLSVL.

The chain carries TRBV11-2 and TRBJ2-5; 14 positions match TRBD2. The germline V gene has CDR1 SGHAT and CDR2 FQNNGV. The CDR3 covers 15 residues. V dropped 5 bases and J dropped 5; count of bases not matched to a gene: 4. This chain's CDR3 is CASSQTSGGAETQYF. The CDR3 DNA reads as TGTGCCAGCAGCCAGACTAGCGGGGGGGCTGAGACCCAGTACTTC.

The chain has TRBV5-4 and TRBJ2-2; 10 bases are a match to TRBD2. CDR1 and CDR2 (germline): SGHNT, YYREEE (reference sequence). The CDR3 totals 20 residues. V shed 4 bases, J shed 0 bases, and the junction held 15 bases outside the gene matches. In DNA form, the CDR3 reads TGTGCCAGCAGCATGTTACCTTGGACTAGCGGAATTGCGAACACCGGGGAGCTGTTTTTT. It translates to CASSMLPWTSGIANTGELFF.

The rearrangement joins TRBV11-3 to TRBJ2-3; TRBD2 agrees at 9 bases. J gave up 2 bases and V 1 base, and 7 bases lay outside the gene matches. CDR1 is SGHNT and CDR2 is YENEEA in the germline V gene. The CDR3 is 17 residues long. The CDR3 nucleotides are TGTGCCAGCAGCTTAGGTGGCGGGAGGGCCTCCACAGATACGCAGTATTTT. It translates to CASSLGGGRASTDTQYF.